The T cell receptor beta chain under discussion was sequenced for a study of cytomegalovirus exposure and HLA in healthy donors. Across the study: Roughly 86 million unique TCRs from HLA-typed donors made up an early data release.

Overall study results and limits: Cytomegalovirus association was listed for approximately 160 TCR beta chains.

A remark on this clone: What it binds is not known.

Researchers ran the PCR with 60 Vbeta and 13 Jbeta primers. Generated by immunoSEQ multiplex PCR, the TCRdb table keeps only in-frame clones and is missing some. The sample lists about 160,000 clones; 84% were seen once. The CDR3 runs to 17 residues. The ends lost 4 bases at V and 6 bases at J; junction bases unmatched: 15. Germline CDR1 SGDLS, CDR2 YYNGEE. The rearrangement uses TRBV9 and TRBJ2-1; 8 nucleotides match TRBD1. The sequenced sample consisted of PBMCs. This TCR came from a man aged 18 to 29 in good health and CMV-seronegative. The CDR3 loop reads CASSPGQGGGEFNEQFF. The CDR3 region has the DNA TGTGCCAGCAGCCCAGGACAGGGCGGTGGGGAATTCAATGAGCAGTTCTTC.